The T cell receptor (beta chain) under discussion was sequenced for a study of T cells in Graves' hyperthyroidism and ophthalmopathy. RNA transcripts provided the source from which TCR beta CDR3 regions were amplified. Carried out on the TCR CDR3, a first-round RT-PCR used the HTBI primer set. From the multiplex PCR reads, TCRdb called clonotypes with MiXCR, one entry per CDR3 protein. The profile shows around 720,000 distinct CDR3 sequences, roughly a third of them singletons. The CDR3 has 14 amino acids. With 5 bases removed from V and 3 bases from J, the gap between germline ends came to 13 bases.

The chain carries TRBV12-3 or TRBV12-4 and TRBJ1-1; maybe TRBD1 (5 bases). This receptor was taken from a woman between 40 and 50 years old with Graves' hyperthyroidism. The sequencing sample was made of blood. The CDR3 region is CASSPGLGDTEAFF. The CDR3, as DNA: TGTGCCAGCAGTCCTGGCTTAGGGGACACTGAAGCTTTCTTT.